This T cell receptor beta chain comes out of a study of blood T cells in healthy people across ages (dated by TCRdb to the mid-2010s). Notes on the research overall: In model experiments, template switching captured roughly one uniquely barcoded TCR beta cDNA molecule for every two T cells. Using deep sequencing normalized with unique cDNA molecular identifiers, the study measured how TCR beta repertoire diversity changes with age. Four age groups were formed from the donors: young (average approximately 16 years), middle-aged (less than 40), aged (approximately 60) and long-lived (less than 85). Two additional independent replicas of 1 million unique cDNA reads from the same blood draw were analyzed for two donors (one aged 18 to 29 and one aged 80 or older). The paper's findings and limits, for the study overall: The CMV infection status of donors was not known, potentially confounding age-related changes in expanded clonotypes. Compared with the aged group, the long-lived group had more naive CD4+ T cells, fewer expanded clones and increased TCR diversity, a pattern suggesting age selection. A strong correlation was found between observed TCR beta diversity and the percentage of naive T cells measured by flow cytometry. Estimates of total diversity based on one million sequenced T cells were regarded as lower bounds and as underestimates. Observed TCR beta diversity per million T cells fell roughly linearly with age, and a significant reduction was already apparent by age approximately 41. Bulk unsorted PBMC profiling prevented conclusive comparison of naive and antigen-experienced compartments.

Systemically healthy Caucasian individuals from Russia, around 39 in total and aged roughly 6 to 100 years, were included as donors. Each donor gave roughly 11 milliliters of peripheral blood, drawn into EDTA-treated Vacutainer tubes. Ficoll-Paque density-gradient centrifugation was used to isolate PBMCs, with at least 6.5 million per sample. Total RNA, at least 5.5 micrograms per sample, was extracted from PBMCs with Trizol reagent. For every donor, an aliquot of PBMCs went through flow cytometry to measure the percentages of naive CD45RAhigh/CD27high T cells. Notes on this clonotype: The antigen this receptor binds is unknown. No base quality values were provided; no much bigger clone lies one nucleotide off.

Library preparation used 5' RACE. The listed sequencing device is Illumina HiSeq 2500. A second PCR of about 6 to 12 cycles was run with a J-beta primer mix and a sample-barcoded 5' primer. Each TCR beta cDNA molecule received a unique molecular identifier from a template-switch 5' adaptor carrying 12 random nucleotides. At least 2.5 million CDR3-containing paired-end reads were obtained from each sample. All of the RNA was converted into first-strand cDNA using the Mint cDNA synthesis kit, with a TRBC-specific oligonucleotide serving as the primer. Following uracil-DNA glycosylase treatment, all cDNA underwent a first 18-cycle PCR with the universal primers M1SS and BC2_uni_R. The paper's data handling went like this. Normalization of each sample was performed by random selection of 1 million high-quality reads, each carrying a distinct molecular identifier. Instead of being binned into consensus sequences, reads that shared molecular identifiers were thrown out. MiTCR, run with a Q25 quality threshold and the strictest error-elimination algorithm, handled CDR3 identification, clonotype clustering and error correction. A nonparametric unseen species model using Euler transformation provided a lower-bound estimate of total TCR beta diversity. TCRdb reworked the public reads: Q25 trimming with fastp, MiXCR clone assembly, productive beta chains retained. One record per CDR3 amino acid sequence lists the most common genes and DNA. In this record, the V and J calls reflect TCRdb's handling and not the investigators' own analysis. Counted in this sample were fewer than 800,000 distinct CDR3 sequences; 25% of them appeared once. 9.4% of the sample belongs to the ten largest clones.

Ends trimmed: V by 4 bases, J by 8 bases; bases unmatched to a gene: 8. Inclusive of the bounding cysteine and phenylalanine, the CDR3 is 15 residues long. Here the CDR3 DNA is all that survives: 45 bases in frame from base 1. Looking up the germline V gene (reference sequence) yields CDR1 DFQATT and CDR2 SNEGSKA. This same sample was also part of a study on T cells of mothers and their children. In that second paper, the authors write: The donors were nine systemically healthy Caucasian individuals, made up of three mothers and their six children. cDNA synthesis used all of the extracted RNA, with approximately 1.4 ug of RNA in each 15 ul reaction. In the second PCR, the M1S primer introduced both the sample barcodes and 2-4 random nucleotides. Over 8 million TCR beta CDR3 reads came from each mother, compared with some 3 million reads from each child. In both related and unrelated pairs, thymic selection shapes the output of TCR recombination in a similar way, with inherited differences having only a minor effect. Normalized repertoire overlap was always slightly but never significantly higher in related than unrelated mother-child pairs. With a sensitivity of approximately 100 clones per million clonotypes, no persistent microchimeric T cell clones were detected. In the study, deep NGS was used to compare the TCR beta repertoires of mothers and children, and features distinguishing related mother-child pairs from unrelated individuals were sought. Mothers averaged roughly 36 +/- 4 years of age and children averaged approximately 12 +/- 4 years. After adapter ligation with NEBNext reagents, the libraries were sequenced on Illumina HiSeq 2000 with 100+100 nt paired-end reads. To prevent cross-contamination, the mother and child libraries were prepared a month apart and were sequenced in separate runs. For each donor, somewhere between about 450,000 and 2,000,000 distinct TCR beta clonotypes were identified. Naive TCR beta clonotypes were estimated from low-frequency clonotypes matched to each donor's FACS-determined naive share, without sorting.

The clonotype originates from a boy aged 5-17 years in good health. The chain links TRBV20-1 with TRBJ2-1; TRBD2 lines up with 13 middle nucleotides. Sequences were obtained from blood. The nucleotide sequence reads TGCAGTGCTATGTTCCGGACTAGCGGGAGTTATGAGCAGTTCTTC. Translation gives CSAMFRTSGSYEQFF.